Listed here are 10 T cell receptor beta chains from one sample, sequenced in a study of T cells expressing NK-cell markers. TCRdb reanalyzed the 5' RACE reads and collapses them to one entry per CDR3 protein, without DNA. The ten top clones account for approximately 17%, within a sample of some 110,000 distinct CDR3 sequences. The sequencing input was blood T cells: a sorted CD56 or NKG2C T cell subset, CD4+ or CD8+ T cells, or bulk PBMC T cells (not recorded which). These receptors came from a woman aged 18-70 years in good health.

V is TRBV5-6 and J is TRBJ2-5; lacking DNA, the TRBD1 call made by TCRdb goes unchecked. The CDR3 runs to 16 residues. In germline, CDR1 is SGHDT, CDR2 YYEEEE. The CDR3 spells CASSLGTGGARETQYF.

The chain has TRBV24-1 and TRBJ2-1. The length of the CDR3 is 15 residues. Germline values: CDR1 KGHDR, CDR2 SFDVKD. Here the CDR3 reads CATSEGSSSYNEQFF.

The chain employs TRBV11-2 and TRBJ1-2; without DNA, the TCRdb call of TRBD1 cannot be checked. Germline V lookup: CDR1 SGHAT, CDR2 FQNNGV. The CDR3 consists of 15 residues. The CDR3 reads CASSPTGQLFYGYTF. Supplemented by reference TRBV11-2 and TRBJ1-2, the full variable domain reads EAGVAQSPRYKIIEKRQSVAFWCNPISGHATLYWYQQILGQGPKLLIQFQNNGVVDDSQLPKDRFSAERLKGVDSTLKIQPAKLEDSAVYLCASSPTGQLFYGYTFGSGTRLTVV.

The rearrangement links TRBV29-1 to TRBJ1-2. Germline V gene sequence: CDR1 SQVTM, CDR2 ANQGSEA. This CDR3 has 12 amino acids. CDR3 region: CSVPGGVDGYTF.

The chain combines TRBV5-1 with TRBJ2-7; the TCRdb call, TRBD2, lacks DNA for checking. The CDR3 contains 15 residues. CDR1 is SGHRS and CDR2 is YFSETQ in the germline V gene. CDR3 loop: CANLLTTSGSYEQYF. Full variable domain (missing parts from reference TRBV5-1 and TRBJ2-7): KAGVTQTPRYLIKTRGQQVTLSCSPISGHRSVSWYQQTPGQGLQFLFEYFSETQRNKGNFPGRFSGRQFSNSRSEMNVSTLELGDSALYLCANLLTTSGSYEQYFGPGTRLTVT.

The chain carries TRBV12-3 or TRBV12-4 and TRBJ2-7; the TCRdb D gene call, TRBD1, has no DNA to confirm it. CDR3 length: 13 residues. The CDR3 here is CASRSGTGNEQYF.

The V call is TRBV4-3, the J call TRBJ1-3. This CDR3 region has 17 residues. Germline V gives CDR1 LGHNA, CDR2 YSLEER. CDR3 protein: CASSQALGVASGNTIYF.

The rearrangement links TRBV29-1 to TRBJ1-1. Germline loops: CDR1 SQVTM, CDR2 ANQGSEA. The CDR3 is 11 amino acids. The CDR3 region is CSVRMNTEAFF.

This chain connects TRBV4-3 to TRBJ2-1; TCRdb designates TRBD1, a call that cannot be tested without DNA. The CDR3 covers 16 residues. Per germline, CDR1 LGHNA and CDR2 YSLEER. The CDR3: CASSQEGDRPYNEQFF.

V usage is TRBV10-3 and J usage is TRBJ2-5; TCRdb proposes TRBD1, but this gene call is untestable without DNA. There are 16 residues in the CDR3. Looked up from germline, CDR1 is ENHRY and CDR2 is SYGVKD. This CDR3 reads CAISEGGTAIQETQYF.